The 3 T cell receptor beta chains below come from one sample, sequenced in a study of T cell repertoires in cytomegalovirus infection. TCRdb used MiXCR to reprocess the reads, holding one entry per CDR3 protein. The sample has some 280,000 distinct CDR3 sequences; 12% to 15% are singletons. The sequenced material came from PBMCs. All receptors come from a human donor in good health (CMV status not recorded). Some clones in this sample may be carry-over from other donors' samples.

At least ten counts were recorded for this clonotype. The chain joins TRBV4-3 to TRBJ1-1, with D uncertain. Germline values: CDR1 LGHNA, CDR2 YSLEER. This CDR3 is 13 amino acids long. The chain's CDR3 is CAGAEGRNTEAFF. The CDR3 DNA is TGCGCTGGCGCGGAAGGGAGGAACACTGAAGCTTTCTTT.

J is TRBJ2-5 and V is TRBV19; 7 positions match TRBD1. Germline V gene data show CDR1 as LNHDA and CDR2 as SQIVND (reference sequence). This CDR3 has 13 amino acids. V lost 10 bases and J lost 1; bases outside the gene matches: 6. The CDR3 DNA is TGTGCCACCAGTCAGGGGGTCCAAGAGACCCAGTACTTC. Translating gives CATSQGVQETQYF.

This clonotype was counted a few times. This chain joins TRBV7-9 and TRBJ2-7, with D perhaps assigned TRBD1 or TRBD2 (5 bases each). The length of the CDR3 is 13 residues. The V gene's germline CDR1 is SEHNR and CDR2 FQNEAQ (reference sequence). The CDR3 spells CATARELSYEQYF. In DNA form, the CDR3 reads TGTGCGACAGCCCGGGAACTTTCCTACGAGCAGTACTTC.